The entry below describes one T cell receptor (beta chain). Sample time point: baseline, week 1 (first vaccination visit). Treatment indicated: pre-vaccination baseline after standard-of-care therapy. Using immunoSEQ multiplex PCR, the repertoire was profiled, and TCRdb retains in-frame clones only, with some absent. This table holds 80,000 to 100,000 clones, more than 65% found once. Per germline, CDR1 SGHDT and CDR2 YYEEEE. The CDR3 is 13 residues long. The V end lost 3 bases, the J end lost 3 bases, and 10 bases lay between the germline ends. This entry comes from a study of a mutant IDH1 vaccine in newly diagnosed glioma. Study summary: Every participant had undergone radiotherapy, temozolomide, or both before, and most underwent both.

This chain connects TRBV5-6 to TRBJ2-7; D is unresolved. The TCR comes from a man between 35 and 55 years old with glioma. Some clones in this sample may be carry-over from other donors' samples. The starting material was PBMCs, obtained from a glioma patient treated with radiotherapy, temozolomide or both. In DNA form, the CDR3 reads TGTGCCAGCAGCTACGAGGAGAACTACGAGCAGTACTTC. Amino acid sequence: CASSYEENYEQYF.